This T cell receptor beta chain was recovered during a study of blood T cell repertoires in COVID-19. Study in general: Samples of COVID-19 (acute and convalescent) were obtained from the United States, Italy and Spain. T cells, B-cell-depleted T cells, or PBMCs provided the cDNA or gDNA that served as material.

Original analysis: Reference gene primer amplification in the assay estimated nucleated cell counts. The data were produced by immunoSEQ multiplex PCR, yet TCRdb's version contains in-frame clones alone and is incomplete. The V and J calls and clone size are taken from that table; D and trimming were inferred from the DNA. The data contain approximately 210,000 clones, around 85% of them singletons. Germline assignment: CDR1 SGHKS and CDR2 YYEKEE (reference sequence). This CDR3 comprises 16 residues. The V and J ends lost 4 bases and 1 base respectively, with 18 bases between them. The TCR comes from a human donor in a cohort sampled during active COVID-19. Sample: peripheral blood. The chain links TRBV5-5 to TRBJ2-7, with D possibly TRBD1 on 7 matching bases. CDR3: CASSAGLRGLSYEQYF. In DNA, the CDR3 is TGTGCCAGCAGCGCGGGATTAAGGGGGCTTTCCTACGAGCAGTACTTC. Full variable domain (remainder filled in from reference TRBV5-5 and TRBJ2-7): DAGVTQSPTHLIKTRGQQVTLRCSPISGHKSVSWYQQVLGQGPQFIFQYYEKEERGRGNFPDRFSARQFPNYSSELNVNALLLGDSALYLCASSAGLRGLSYEQYFGPGTRLTVT.